A selection of T cell receptor beta chains follows, all from one sample in a study of cytomegalovirus exposure and HLA in healthy donors. Some clones are missing from TCRdb's copy, which holds only in-frame ones; the method was immunoSEQ multiplex PCR. The repertoire holds some 130,000 clones, with 70% to 85% as singletons. The sample comprised PBMCs. The source is a female donor in good health and CMV-seronegative. Both conserved end residues are part of each CDR3. D genes are given only for firm matches. Clone size, where shown, is once, few, many, or a class for clones that have expanded.

DNA: TGTGCCAGCAGCGGGACAGGGGCACGAAACACCATATATTTT
CDR3: CASSGTGARNTIYF
size: .
V: TRBV9
D: TRBD1
J: TRBJ1-3

DNA: TGCGCCAGCAGCCAAGAACGACTAGCGGGAGCCTCCTACGAGCAGTACTTC
CDR3: CASSQERLAGASYEQYF
size: .
V: TRBV4-1
D: TRBD2
J: TRBJ2-7

DNA: TGTGCCAGCAGGCCCCTCGGGGAAGAGACCCAGTACTTC
CDR3: CASRPLGEETQYF
size: .
V: TRBV6-5
D: .
J: TRBJ2-5

DNA: TGTGCCTGGAGTGTAGCGGAACCCTACGAGCAGTACTTC
CDR3: CAWSVAEPYEQYF
size: .
V: TRBV30
D: .
J: TRBJ2-7

DNA: TGTGCCAGCAGTCCTGGACTAGCGGGCCCTGGAGATACGCAGTATTTT
CDR3: CASSPGLAGPGDTQYF
size: .
V: TRBV28
D: TRBD2
J: TRBJ2-3

DNA: TGTGCCAGCAGTTATGCGGCATACTATGGCTACACCTTC
CDR3: CASSYAAYYGYTF
size: .
V: TRBV6-6
D: .
J: TRBJ1-2

DNA: TGCGCCAGCAGCCGGTCGGACAGGGGGACCTACAATGAGCAGTTCTTC
CDR3: CASSRSDRGTYNEQFF
size: .
V: TRBV4-1
D: TRBD1
J: TRBJ2-1

DNA: TGTGCCAGTAGTATACCTAGGGAGTTACGGGGTGGCTACAATGAGCAGTTCTTC
CDR3: CASSIPRELRGGYNEQFF
size: few
V: TRBV19
D: .
J: TRBJ2-1

DNA: TGCGCCAGCAGCCAAGAAGGAGGGGATGAGCAGTTCTTC
CDR3: CASSQEGGDEQFF
size: .
V: TRBV4-3
D: .
J: TRBJ2-1

DNA: TGTGCCAGCAGCTTCGACAGGTCCTACTATGGCTACACCTTC
CDR3: CASSFDRSYYGYTF
size: .
V: TRBV7-2
D: .
J: TRBJ1-2

DNA: TGTGCCACCAGCAGAGTTGGCACAGGGGTGTCCTACGAGCAGTACTTC
CDR3: CATSRVGTGVSYEQYF
size: .
V: TRBV15
D: TRBD1
J: TRBJ2-7

DNA: TGTGCCAGCAGCTCCGGGTCCTCTAATTCACCCCTCCACTTT
CDR3: CASSSGSSNSPLHF
size: .
V: TRBV6-5
D: .
J: TRBJ1-6

DNA: TGTGCCAGCAGCTTGCTAGGCGGGGGAACTGAAGCTTTCTTT
CDR3: CASSLLGGGTEAFF
size: .
V: TRBV5-5
D: .
J: TRBJ1-1

DNA: TGTGCCAGCAGTCCGACCGGGACTAGGTTGGGAGATACGCAGTATTTT
CDR3: CASSPTGTRLGDTQYF
size: .
V: TRBV2
D: TRBD2
J: TRBJ2-3

DNA: TGTGCCAGCAGCATAACAGGGCGACGGGCTGAAAAACTGTTTTTT
CDR3: CASSITGRRAEKLFF
size: .
V: TRBV6-5
D: .
J: TRBJ1-4

DNA: TGTGCCAGCAGAGGGGGCGGCTCCTCCCCCCAGCATTTT
CDR3: CASRGGGSSPQHF
size: .
V: TRBV28
D: TRBD1
J: TRBJ1-5

DNA: TGTGCCAGCAGTTTTGACAGGCAGAATGGCTACACCTTC
CDR3: CASSFDRQNGYTF
size: .
V: TRBV27
D: .
J: TRBJ1-2

DNA: TGCGCCAGCAGCCAATGGGGGGGGACAGGCCCTCTCTCCTACGAGCAGTACTTC
CDR3: CASSQWGGTGPLSYEQYF
size: .
V: TRBV4-1
D: .
J: TRBJ2-7

DNA: TGTGCCAGCAGCCCGGGACTAGCGGGATTTGGGCACAACAATGAGCAGTTCTTC
CDR3: CASSPGLAGFGHNNEQFF
size: .
V: TRBV28
D: TRBD2
J: TRBJ2-1

DNA: TGTGCCAGCAGCTTGGGACTCAGCAATGAAAAACTGTTTTTT
CDR3: CASSLGLSNEKLFF
size: .
V: TRBV7-9
D: .
J: TRBJ1-4

DNA: TGCGCCAGCAGGGGGGCCGGACTAGCGGATCACAATGAGCAGTTCTTC
CDR3: CASRGAGLADHNEQFF
size: .
V: TRBV4-1
D: TRBD2
J: TRBJ2-1

DNA: TGCGCCAGCAGCTTGGGACTGGAGACCCAGTACTTC
CDR3: CASSLGLETQYF
size: .
V: TRBV5-1
D: .
J: TRBJ2-5

DNA: TGCGCCAGCAGCCCCGGGACAGGTTACCCTAATGAAAAACTGTTTTTT
CDR3: CASSPGTGYPNEKLFF
size: .
V: TRBV5-1
D: TRBD1
J: TRBJ1-4

DNA: TGTGCCAGCAGCCTTGGGGGGGGGAGTGAAAAACTGTTTTTT
CDR3: CASSLGGGSEKLFF
size: .
V: TRBV7-9
D: .
J: TRBJ1-4

DNA: TGTGCCAGCAGCGTAGGGTTACTAGCGGGAGTCCACCACAATGAGCAGTTCTTC
CDR3: CASSVGLLAGVHHNEQFF
size: .
V: TRBV9
D: TRBD2
J: TRBJ2-1

DNA: TGTGCCAGCAGTGAATATTGGAGGGGTACGCAGTATTTT
CDR3: CASSEYWRGTQYF
size: .
V: TRBV25-1
D: .
J: TRBJ2-3

DNA: TGCGCCAGCAGCGAAGTCGGTTACGAGCAGTACTTC
CDR3: CASSEVGYEQYF
size: .
V: TRBV5-1
D: .
J: TRBJ2-7

DNA: TGTGCCAGCAGTTTCTTTACTGAAGCTTTCTTT
CDR3: CASSFFTEAFF
size: .
V: TRBV28
D: .
J: TRBJ1-1

DNA: TGCGCCAGCAGCAATTCCGGGACTAGAGAAAAACTGTTTTTT
CDR3: CASSNSGTREKLFF
size: .
V: TRBV5-1
D: .
J: TRBJ1-4

DNA: TGTGCCAGCAGTACCACCGGGACTAGCGATGAGCAGTTCTTC
CDR3: CASSTTGTSDEQFF
size: .
V: TRBV28
D: TRBD2
J: TRBJ2-1

DNA: TGTGCCAGCAGCTTGGGGGCTAGCGCTCTCGTTGGGGGTTCCTACGAGCAGTACTTC
CDR3: CASSLGASALVGGSYEQYF
size: .
V: TRBV5-4
D: .
J: TRBJ2-7

DNA: TGTGCCAGCGGAGGTTCGCCTCTCTACGAGCAGTACTTC
CDR3: CASGGSPLYEQYF
size: .
V: TRBV28
D: .
J: TRBJ2-7

DNA: TGTGCCAGCAGCATGGACAACTCCTACGAGCAGTACTTC
CDR3: CASSMDNSYEQYF
size: .
V: TRBV7-2
D: .
J: TRBJ2-7

DNA: TGTGCCAGCAGCGGCCATCCAGGGGGGACTGAAGCTTTCTTT
CDR3: CASSGHPGGTEAFF
size: few
V: TRBV13
D: TRBD1
J: TRBJ1-1

DNA: TGTGCCAGCAGCCCGACAGCCAGCAATCAGCCCCAGCATTTT
CDR3: CASSPTASNQPQHF
size: .
V: TRBV2
D: .
J: TRBJ1-5

DNA: TGTGCCAGCAAACGGGAGGTACCCCCCTACGAGCAGTACTTC
CDR3: CASKREVPPYEQYF
size: .
V: TRBV13
D: TRBD2
J: TRBJ2-7

DNA: TGCGCCAGCAGCCCCACTGCTGGGGGGGTAGGGAAGTTCTTC
CDR3: CASSPTAGGVGKFF
size: .
V: TRBV5-1
D: TRBD2
J: TRBJ2-1

DNA: TGTGCCACCAGCACAGGTGGTGGGTCCTCTGGGGCCAACGTCCTGACTTTC
CDR3: CATSTGGGSSGANVLTF
size: .
V: TRBV15
D: .
J: TRBJ2-6

DNA: TGTGCCAGCTCACGCACTAGCGGGGAGACCCAGTACTTC
CDR3: CASSRTSGETQYF
size: .
V: TRBV18
D: TRBD2
J: TRBJ2-5

DNA: TGTGCCAGCAGCTTGGGAGGATTAGCGGGCTACAATGAGCAGTTCTTC
CDR3: CASSLGGLAGYNEQFF
size: .
V: TRBV7-3
D: TRBD2
J: TRBJ2-1

DNA: TGTGCCAGCAGTCCTAGCGGGACAAACTACAATGAGCAGTTCTTC
CDR3: CASSPSGTNYNEQFF
size: .
V: TRBV9
D: TRBD2
J: TRBJ2-1

DNA: TGTGCCAGCAGTTCCCCCCTGACAGGCCAAGAGACCCAGTACTTC
CDR3: CASSSPLTGQETQYF
size: .
V: TRBV27
D: .
J: TRBJ2-5

DNA: TGTGCCAGCAGGGGGGGACGGGTGAATGAAAAACTGTTTTTT
CDR3: CASRGGRVNEKLFF
size: .
V: TRBV6-5
D: .
J: TRBJ1-4

DNA: TGTGCCAGCGGAACTCGACTCTCCTACGAGCAGTACTTC
CDR3: CASGTRLSYEQYF
size: .
V: TRBV28
D: .
J: TRBJ2-7

DNA: TGTGCCAGCATCTCGCGTGAGGGAGTAGCCAAAAACATTCAGTACTTC
CDR3: CASISREGVAKNIQYF
size: .
V: TRBV28
D: .
J: TRBJ2-4

DNA: TGCGCCAGCAGCCAGGGACAGGGTGGCCCCTACGAGCAGTACTTC
CDR3: CASSQGQGGPYEQYF
size: .
V: TRBV4-3
D: TRBD1
J: TRBJ2-7

DNA: TGTGCCTGGAGGCCGCCGGGACAGCTAAACTATGGCTACACCTTC
CDR3: CAWRPPGQLNYGYTF
size: .
V: TRBV30
D: TRBD1
J: TRBJ1-2

DNA: TGTGCCTGGAAGACTTACCGCTCTGGCTACACCTTC
CDR3: CAWKTYRSGYTF
size: .
V: TRBV30
D: .
J: TRBJ1-2

DNA: TGTGCCAGCAGCTTAGAGGGCGGAGGGTGGACCCAGTACTTC
CDR3: CASSLEGGGWTQYF
size: once
V: TRBV7-9
D: .
J: TRBJ2-5

DNA: TGTGCCAGCAGCACAACAGGGAACACTGAAGCTTTCTTT
CDR3: CASSTTGNTEAFF
size: .
V: TRBV7-2
D: .
J: TRBJ1-1

DNA: TGTGCCAGCAGTGACGCCCGAGGGGGGGAAGAGACCCAGTACTTC
CDR3: CASSDARGGEETQYF
size: .
V: TRBV2
D: .
J: TRBJ2-5

DNA: TGTGCCAGCAGTTTGGGAGGGTTTTCGAATGAGCAGTTCTTC
CDR3: CASSLGGFSNEQFF
size: .
V: TRBV28
D: TRBD2
J: TRBJ2-1

DNA: TGTGCCAGCAGCCCCTATACGGGACACTATAGCAATCAGCCCCAGCATTTT
CDR3: CASSPYTGHYSNQPQHF
size: once
V: TRBV7-8
D: .
J: TRBJ1-5

DNA: TGTGCCAGCAGTTTTTTGCAGACTAGCCTATTCCCTGAGCTGTTTTTT
CDR3: CASSFLQTSLFPELFF
size: .
V: TRBV28
D: TRBD2
J: TRBJ2-2

DNA: TGCGCCAGCAGCCAAGATTTCCGTCCTAGCGGGAACTACAATGAGCAGTTCTTC
CDR3: CASSQDFRPSGNYNEQFF
size: .
V: TRBV4-3
D: TRBD2
J: TRBJ2-1